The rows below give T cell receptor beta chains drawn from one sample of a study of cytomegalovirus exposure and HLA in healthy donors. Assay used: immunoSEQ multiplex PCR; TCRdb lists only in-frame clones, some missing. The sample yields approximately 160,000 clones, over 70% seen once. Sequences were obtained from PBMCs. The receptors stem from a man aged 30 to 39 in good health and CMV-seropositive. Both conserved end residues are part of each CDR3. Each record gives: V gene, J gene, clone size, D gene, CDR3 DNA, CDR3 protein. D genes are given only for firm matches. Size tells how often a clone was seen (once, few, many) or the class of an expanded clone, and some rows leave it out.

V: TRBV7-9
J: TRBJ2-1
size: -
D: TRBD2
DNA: TGTGCCAGCAGCCTTCAACGGGGGGTCTACTACAATGAGCAGTTCTTC
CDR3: CASSLQRGVYYNEQFF

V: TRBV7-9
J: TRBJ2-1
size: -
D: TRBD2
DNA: TGTGCCAGCAGCTCACCGACTAGCGGGACGGGCAATGAGCAGTTCTTC
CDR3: CASSSPTSGTGNEQFF

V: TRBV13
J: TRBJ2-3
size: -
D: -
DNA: TGTGCCACCCAGCTTACAGGTACAGATACGCAGTATTTT
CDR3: CATQLTGTDTQYF

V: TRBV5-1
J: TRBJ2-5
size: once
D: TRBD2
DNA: TGCGCCAGCAGCTCATCCGGGACTATTGGGACGGAGACCCAGTACTTC
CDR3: CASSSSGTIGTETQYF

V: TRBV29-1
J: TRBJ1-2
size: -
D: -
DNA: TGCAGCGTTGACAGCGGGGAGGCGTATGGCTACACCTTC
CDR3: CSVDSGEAYGYTF

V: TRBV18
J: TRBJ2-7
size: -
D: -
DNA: TGTGCCAGCTCACGTGGCGGGATCTACGAGCAGTACTTC
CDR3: CASSRGGIYEQYF

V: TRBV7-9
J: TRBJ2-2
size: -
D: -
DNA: TGTTCCAGCAGCTTACGGCGGGGAGGACCCGGGGAGCTGTTTTTT
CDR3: CSSSLRRGGPGELFF

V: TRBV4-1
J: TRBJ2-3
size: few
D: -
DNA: TGCGCCAGCAGTCACAGGCCAGATTTAACAGATACGCAGTATTTT
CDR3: CASSHRPDLTDTQYF

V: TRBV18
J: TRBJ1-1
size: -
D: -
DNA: TGTGCCAGCTCACTTCAGGGTGTGAACACTGAAGCTTTCTTT
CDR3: CASSLQGVNTEAFF

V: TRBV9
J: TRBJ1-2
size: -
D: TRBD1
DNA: TGTGCCAGCAGCGCAACGGGACAGGACCCTTATGGCTACACCTTC
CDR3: CASSATGQDPYGYTF

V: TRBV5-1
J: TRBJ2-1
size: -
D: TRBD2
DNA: TGCGCCAGCAGCTCCTGGACTAGCGGACTCTACAATGAGCAGTTCTTC
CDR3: CASSSWTSGLYNEQFF

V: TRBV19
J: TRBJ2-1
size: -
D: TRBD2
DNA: TGTGCCGGGGCGGAGAGCGGGAGCCTATACAATGAGCAGTTCTTC
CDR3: CAGAESGSLYNEQFF

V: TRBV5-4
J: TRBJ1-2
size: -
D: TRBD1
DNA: TGTGCCAGCAGCTTGTATTCGACAGGGGGCATTCGGGGCTACACCTTC
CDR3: CASSLYSTGGIRGYTF

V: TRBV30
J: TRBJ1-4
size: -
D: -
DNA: TGTGCCTGGAGTCGTTCTGGGGGGACGGGTGAAAAACTGTTTTTT
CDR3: CAWSRSGGTGEKLFF

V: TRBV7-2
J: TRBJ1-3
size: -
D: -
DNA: TGTGCCAGCAGCTTATCCGTTCCTGGAAACACCATATATTTT
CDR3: CASSLSVPGNTIYF

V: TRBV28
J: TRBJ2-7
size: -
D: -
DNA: TGTGCCAGCAGCGGGTACTCCTACGAGCAGTACTTC
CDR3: CASSGYSYEQYF

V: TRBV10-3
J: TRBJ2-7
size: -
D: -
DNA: TGTGCCATCAGTGACCAGAACTCCTACGAGCAGTACTTC
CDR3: CAISDQNSYEQYF

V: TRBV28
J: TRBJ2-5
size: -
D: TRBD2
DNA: TGTGCCAGCAGTTTGGGACTAGGGTTTGAGACCCAGTACTTC
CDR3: CASSLGLGFETQYF

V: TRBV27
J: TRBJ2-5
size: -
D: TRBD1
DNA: TGTGCCAGCAGTTTAACGCGGGGACAGGGCCAAGAGACCCAGTACTTC
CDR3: CASSLTRGQGQETQYF

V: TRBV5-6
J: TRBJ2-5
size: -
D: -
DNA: TGTGCCAGCACATACAGCAGGGGAACCCAGTACTTC
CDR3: CASTYSRGTQYF

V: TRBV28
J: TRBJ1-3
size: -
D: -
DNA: TGTGCCAGCAGTTTATTGGGGGCAACTGGAAACACCATATATTTT
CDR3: CASSLLGATGNTIYF

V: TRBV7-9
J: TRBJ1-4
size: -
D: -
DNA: TGTGCCAGCAACGATCCGGGTCCTAATGAAAAACTGTTTTTT
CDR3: CASNDPGPNEKLFF

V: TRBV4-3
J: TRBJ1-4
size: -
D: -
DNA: TGCGCCAGCAGCCAAGACTCAGAAGAAAAACTGTTTTTT
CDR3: CASSQDSEEKLFF

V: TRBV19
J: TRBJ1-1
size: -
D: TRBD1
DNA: TGTGCCAGTAGTATATTTGCAGGGGGTAGCACTGAAGCTTTCTTT
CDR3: CASSIFAGGSTEAFF

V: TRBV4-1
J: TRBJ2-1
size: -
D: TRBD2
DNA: TGCGCCAGCAGCCAAGAAAGCCCCCTAGCGGCCAACTCCTACAATGAGCAGTTCTTC
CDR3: CASSQESPLAANSYNEQFF

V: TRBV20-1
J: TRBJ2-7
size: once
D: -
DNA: TGCAGTGCTTTTAGCTCCTACGAGCAGTACTTC
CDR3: CSAFSSYEQYF

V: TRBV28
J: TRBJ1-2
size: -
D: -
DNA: TGTGCCTCCGTCAGGGACTATGGCTACACCTTC
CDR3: CASVRDYGYTF

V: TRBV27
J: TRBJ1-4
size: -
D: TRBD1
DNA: TGTGCCAGCAGTCCGAGGGACAGCCTTAATGAAAAACTGTTTTTT
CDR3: CASSPRDSLNEKLFF

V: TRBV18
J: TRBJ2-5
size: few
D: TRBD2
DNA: TGTGCCAGCTCCCTGGGACTAGCGGAAGAGACCCAGTACTTC
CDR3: CASSLGLAEETQYF

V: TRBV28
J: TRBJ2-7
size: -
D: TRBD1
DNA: TGTGCCAGCAGTCAGACAGGGTCCAACTACGAGCAGTACTTC
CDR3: CASSQTGSNYEQYF

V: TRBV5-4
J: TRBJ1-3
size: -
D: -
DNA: TGTGCCAGCAGCTTGACGGGAGGACACACCATATATTTT
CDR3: CASSLTGGHTIYF

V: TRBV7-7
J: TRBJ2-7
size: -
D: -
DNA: TGTGCCAGCAGCTTGACAGATTTAAACGAGCAGTACTTC
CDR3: CASSLTDLNEQYF

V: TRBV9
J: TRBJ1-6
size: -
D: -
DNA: TGTGCCAGCAGCCAAGGGAGGGGTAATTCACCCCTCCACTTT
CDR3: CASSQGRGNSPLHF

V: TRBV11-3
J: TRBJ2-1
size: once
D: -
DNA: TGTGCCAGCAGCTTAAGGTCTTCACGCGGGGATGAGCAGTTCTTC
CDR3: CASSLRSSRGDEQFF

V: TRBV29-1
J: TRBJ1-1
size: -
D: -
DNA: TGCAGCGGTACAGGGTTGGACACTGAAGCTTTCTTT
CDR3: CSGTGLDTEAFF

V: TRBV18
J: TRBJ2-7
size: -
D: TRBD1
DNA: TGTGCCAGCTCACCGACAGGGATTCACGAGCAGTACTTC
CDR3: CASSPTGIHEQYF

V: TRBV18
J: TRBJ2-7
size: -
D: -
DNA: TGTGCCAGCTCGGACAAGACCTACGAGCAGTACTTC
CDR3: CASSDKTYEQYF

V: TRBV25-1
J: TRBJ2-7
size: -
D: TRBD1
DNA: TGTGCCAGCACGAGACAGGGAGCAACCTACGAGCAGTACTTC
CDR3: CASTRQGATYEQYF

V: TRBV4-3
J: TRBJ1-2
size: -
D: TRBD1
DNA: TGCGCCAGCAGCCAAGAATTTGCTGGGACAGAGGCTAACTATGGCTACACCTTC
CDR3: CASSQEFAGTEANYGYTF

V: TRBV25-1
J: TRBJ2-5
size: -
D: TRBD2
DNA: TGTGCCAGCAGTGATAGCGGGAGGGCCTTTGAGACCCAGTACTTC
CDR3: CASSDSGRAFETQYF

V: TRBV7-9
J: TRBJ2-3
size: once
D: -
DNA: TGTGCCAGCAGCGCAGCGAGGGAGGATACGCAGTATTTT
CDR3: CASSAAREDTQYF

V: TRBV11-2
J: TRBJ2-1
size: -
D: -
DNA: TGTGCCAGCAGCTTCCAAGAGGGCCATGAGCAGTTCTTC
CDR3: CASSFQEGHEQFF

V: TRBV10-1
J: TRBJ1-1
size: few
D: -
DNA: TGCGCCAGCAGGGACAGCTTGAACACTGAAGCTTTCTTT
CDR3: CASRDSLNTEAFF

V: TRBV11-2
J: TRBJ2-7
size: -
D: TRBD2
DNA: TGTGCCAGCAGCTCGGAAGGGACTAGCGGGAGGGCCAAGCAGTACTTC
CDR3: CASSSEGTSGRAKQYF

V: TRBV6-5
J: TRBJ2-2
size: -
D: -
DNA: TGTGCCAGCACAAGGGGGTTTGATGGCGGGGAGCTGTTTTTT
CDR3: CASTRGFDGGELFF

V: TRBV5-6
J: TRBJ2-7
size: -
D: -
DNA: TGTGCCAGCAGCTCGATGATTACCAGCCCGGAGGTCGAGCAGTACTTC
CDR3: CASSSMITSPEVEQYF

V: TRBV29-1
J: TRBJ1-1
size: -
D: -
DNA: TGCAGCCCTGGCAGGGCCCCCACTGAAGCTTTCTTT
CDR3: CSPGRAPTEAFF

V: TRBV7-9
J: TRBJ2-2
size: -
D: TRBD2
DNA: TGTGCCAGCAGCTTGTTGGCTCGACTAGCGACGAACACCGGGGAGCTGTTTTTT
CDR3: CASSLLARLATNTGELFF

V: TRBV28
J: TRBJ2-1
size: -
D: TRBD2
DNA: TGTGCCAGCAGTTTGACTAGCGGGAATGAGCAGTTCTTC
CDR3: CASSLTSGNEQFF

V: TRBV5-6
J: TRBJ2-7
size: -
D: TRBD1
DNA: TGTGCCAGCCATGGTATAGGGACAGGGAGCTACGAGCAGTACTTC
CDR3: CASHGIGTGSYEQYF

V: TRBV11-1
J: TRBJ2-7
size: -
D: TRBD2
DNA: TGTGCCAGCAGCTCAGCGGGAGTAGCCTCCTACGAGCAGTACTTC
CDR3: CASSSAGVASYEQYF

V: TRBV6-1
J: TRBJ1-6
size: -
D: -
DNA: TGTGCCAGCCTCCGGGAAATCTATAATTCACCCCTCCACTTT
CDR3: CASLREIYNSPLHF

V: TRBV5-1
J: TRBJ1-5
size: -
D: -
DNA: TGCGCCAGCAGCTTTTCACCCTATAGCAATCAGCCCCAGCATTTT
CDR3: CASSFSPYSNQPQHF

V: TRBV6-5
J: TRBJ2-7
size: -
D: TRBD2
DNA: TGTGCCAGCAGTTACACGTCGGGAGGGCCTAACGAGCAGTACTTC
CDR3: CASSYTSGGPNEQYF

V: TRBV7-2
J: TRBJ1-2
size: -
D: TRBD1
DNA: TGTGCCAGCAGCTTAGCGTCAGGACAGGACTACACCTTC
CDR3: CASSLASGQDYTF